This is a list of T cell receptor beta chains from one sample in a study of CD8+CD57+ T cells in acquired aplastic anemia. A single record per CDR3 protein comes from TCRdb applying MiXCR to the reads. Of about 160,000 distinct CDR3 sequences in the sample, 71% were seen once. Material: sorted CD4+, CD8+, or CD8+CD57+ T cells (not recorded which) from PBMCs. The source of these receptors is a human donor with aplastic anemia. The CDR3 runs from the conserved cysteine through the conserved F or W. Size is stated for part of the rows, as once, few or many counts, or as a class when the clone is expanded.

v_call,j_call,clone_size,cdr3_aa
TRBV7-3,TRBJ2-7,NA,CASSLDMLYEQYF
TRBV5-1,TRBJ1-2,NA,CASSSRTGHYGYTF
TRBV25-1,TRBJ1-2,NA,CASSEYGGQGIYGYTF
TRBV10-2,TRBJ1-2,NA,CATRLGEYGYTF
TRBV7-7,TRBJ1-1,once,CASSLSRYTEAFF
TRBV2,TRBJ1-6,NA,CASSLGPGHPHF
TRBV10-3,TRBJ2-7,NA,CAISATGLHYEQYF
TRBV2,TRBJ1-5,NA,CASSHRTGVNQPQHF
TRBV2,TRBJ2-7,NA,CASEAGGTYEQYF
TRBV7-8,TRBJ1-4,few,CASSSLGEKLFF
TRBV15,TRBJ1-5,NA,CATQDRSNQPQHF
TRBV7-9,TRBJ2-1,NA,CASSLQRASYNEQFF
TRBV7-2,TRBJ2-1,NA,CASSFTGGPYNEQFF
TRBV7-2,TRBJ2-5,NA,CASSLQGVGETQYF
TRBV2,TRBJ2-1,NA,CASSEGRRSYNEQFF
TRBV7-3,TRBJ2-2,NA,CASSLQGAWNTGELFF
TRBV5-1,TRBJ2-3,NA,CASSLAASGGAMDTQYF
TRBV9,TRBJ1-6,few,CASSVGGRTNYNSPLHF
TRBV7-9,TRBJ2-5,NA,CASSFLAGGRETQYF
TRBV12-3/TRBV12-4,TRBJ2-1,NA,CASRPTGGAYNEQFF
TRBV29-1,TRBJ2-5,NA,CSVEDFRGFRETQYF
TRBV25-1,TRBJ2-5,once,CASSESGPIIQETQYF
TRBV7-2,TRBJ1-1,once,CASSLVGSKGTLSTEAFF
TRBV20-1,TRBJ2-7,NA,CSAGASGRASGEQYF
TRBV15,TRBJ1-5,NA,CATSRDAGPQHF
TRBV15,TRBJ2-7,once,CATSGDWARHGQYF
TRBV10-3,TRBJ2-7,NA,CAIKTPYEQYF
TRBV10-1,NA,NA,CASHDKKYEQYF
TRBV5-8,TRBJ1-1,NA,CASSFYLAAEAFF
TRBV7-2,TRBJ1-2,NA,CASSPSGGGVLGYTF
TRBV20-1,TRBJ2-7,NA,CSATGTEQYF
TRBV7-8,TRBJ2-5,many,CASSLGPWGETQETQYF
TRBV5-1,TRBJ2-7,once,CASSLEGNEQYF
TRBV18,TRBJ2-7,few,CASSPLTGSYEQYF
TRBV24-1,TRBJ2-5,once,CATSDSGSFQETQYF
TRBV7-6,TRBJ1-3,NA,CASSPRTGGPGNTIYF
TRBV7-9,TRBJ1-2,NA,CASRPSGTGILYFGYTF
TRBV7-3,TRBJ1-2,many,CASSLFGVDYGYTF
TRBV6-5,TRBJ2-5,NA,CASSRLAGGDQETQYF
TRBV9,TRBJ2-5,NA,CASTGQGARETQYF
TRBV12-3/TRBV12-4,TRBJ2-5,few,CASSWTEQETQYF
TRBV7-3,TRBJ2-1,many,CASSFKVGKGNEQFF
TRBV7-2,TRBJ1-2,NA,CASSLGWYGYTF
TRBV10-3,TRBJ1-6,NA,CAISQGVGSPLHF
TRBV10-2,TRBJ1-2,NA,CASSELNDYGYTF
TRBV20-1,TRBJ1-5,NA,CSARDSPQPQHF
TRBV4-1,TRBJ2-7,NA,CASSQGPGLAGYEQYF
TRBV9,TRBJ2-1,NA,CASSLTSGTYNEQFF
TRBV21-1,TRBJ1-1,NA,CASSPLTDSPEDTEAFF
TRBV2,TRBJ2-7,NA,CATGTSDPYEQYF
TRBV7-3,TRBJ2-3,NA,CASSLKGADTQYF
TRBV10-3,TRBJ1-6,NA,CAIRDRESSPLHF
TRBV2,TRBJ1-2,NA,CASSGRTGGTMIPPPYGYTF